The 28 T cell receptor beta chains presented below share a single source sample, sequenced in a study of neurological immune-mediated disorders. TCRdb re-analysed the 5' RACE reads in MiXCR, keeping a single row per CDR3 protein. The profile shows around 70,000 distinct CDR3 sequences, about 3% of them singletons. Sequencing input: PBMCs. These receptors came from a woman between 50 and 59 years old with multiple sclerosis.

This clonotype rates as medium-sized. This chain uses TRBV7-8 with TRBJ2-5, with D possibly TRBD2 on 6 matching bases. Trimming shortened V by 5 bases and J by 5 bases, and 9 bases separated the two germline ends. In germline, CDR1 is SGHVS, CDR2 FQNEAQ. The CDR3 has 12 amino acids. CDR3 region: CASSRDSETQYF. DNA of the CDR3: TGTGCCAGCAGCCGGGACTCTGAGACCCAGTACTTC.

This clonotype was detected many times. This chain uses TRBV7-8 with TRBJ2-7, with D perhaps matching TRBD1 (5 bases). The germline gives CDR1 SGHVS, CDR2 FQNEAQ. The CDR3 spans 15 residues. V lost 1 base and J 7 bases, leaving 17 bases between the germline ends. The DNA for the CDR3 is TGTGCCAGCAGCTTAGGTCTCGGGTTCCCAGGGGAGCAGTACGTC. The encoded protein is CASSLGLGFPGEQYV.

There are many counts of this clonotype. The genes are TRBV7-2 and TRBJ1-4; 7 bases are shared with TRBD1. Per the germline V gene, CDR1 is SGHTA and CDR2 is FQGNSA. Trimming at V came to 3 bases and at J to 4 bases, leaving 5 bases not matched to a gene. There are 15 residues in the CDR3. This CDR3 is CASSFYRGDNEKLFF. As DNA, the CDR3 is TGTGCCAGCAGCTTTTACAGGGGCGATAATGAAAAACTGTTTTTT. Based on the CDR3 plus reference TRBV7-2 and TRBJ1-4, the full variable domain is GAGVSQSPSNKVTEKGKDVELRCDPISGHTALYWYRQSLGQGLEFLIYFQGNSAPDKSGLPSDRFSAERTGGSVSTLTIQRTQQEDSAVYLCASSFYRGDNEKLFFGSGTQLSVL.

This clonotype has more than one count but fewer than ten. In DNA, the CDR3 is TGTGCCAGCAGCAAACTCGGGACTAGCGGGGGGTTAGGTGAGCAGTTCTTC. Its protein is CASSKLGTSGGLGEQFF. The chain combines TRBV4-2 with TRBJ2-1; 15 bases match TRBD2. CDR3 size: 17 residues. With 5 bases clipped from V and 9 bases from J, the junction kept 11 bases outside the gene matches. Germline V lookup: CDR1 LGHNA, CDR2 YNFKEQ.

This clonotype was counted ten times or more. V gene TRBV20-1 combines with J gene TRBJ2-5; tentatively, D is TRBD1 or TRBD2 (5 bases each). Germline V gene lookup returns CDR1 DFQATT and CDR2 SNEGSKA (reference sequence). V lost 3 bases and J 4 bases, leaving 6 bases between the germline ends. This CDR3 comprises 11 residues. This chain's CDR3 is CSASGAETQYF. Here the CDR3 DNA reads TGCAGTGCTAGCGGGGCAGAGACCCAGTACTTC.

This clonotype was observed many times. The V gene is TRBV4-2, the J gene TRBJ2-1; D uncertain. V lost 4 bases and J lost 3, with 7 bases in between. Germline CDR1 reads LGHNA; CDR2 reads YNFKEQ. This CDR3 region has 13 residues. CDR3 nucleotide sequence: TGTGCCAGCAGCCCCGGTTTCTACAATGAGCAGTTCTTC. This gives the protein CASSPGFYNEQFF.

The chain combines TRBV7-2 with TRBJ2-3, with D perhaps matching TRBD2 (6 bases). This CDR3 region has 18 residues. The V end was cut by 5 bases, the J end by 6 bases, with 27 bases between. Per germline, CDR1 SGHTA and CDR2 FQGNSA. CDR3 loop: CASSDEPPGFGGEDTQYF. The DNA of the CDR3 is TGTGCCAGCAGCGATGAACCCCCGGGTTTTGGAGGGGAGGATACGCAGTATTTT.

This clonotype was recorded at least ten times. This chain connects TRBV6-2 or TRBV6-3 to TRBJ2-7; maybe TRBD1 (6 bases). Germline V gene lookup returns CDR1 MNHEY and CDR2 SVGEGT. Trimming took off 5 bases at V and 6 bases at J, with 17 bases between the two ends. The CDR3 extends over 14 amino acids. CDR3 protein: CASSQPNRVFEQYF. The CDR3 DNA follows: TGTGCCAGCAGTCAACCGAACAGGGTTTTCGAGCAGTACTTC.

This clonotype was seen many times. The rearrangement uses TRBV25-1 and TRBJ1-2; D possibly corresponds to TRBD1 (5 bases). V was pared by 6 bases and J by 14 bases, with 13 bases between. Germline CDR1 and CDR2: MGHDK and SYGVNS. The CDR3 spans 10 residues. For the CDR3, the DNA is TGTGCCAGCAGGAGTAGACAGTGGACCTTC. This translates into CASRSRQWTF.

This clonotype was observed many times. The V call is TRBV12-3 or TRBV12-4, the J call TRBJ2-3; D might be TRBD2 (5 bases). The CDR3 runs 13 residues. V shed 6 bases and J shed 1 base, with 8 bases lying between them. CDR3 sequence (DNA): TGTGCCAGCAGACGGGGTGGCACAGATACGCAGTATTTT. This codes for CASRRGGTDTQYF.

There are many counts of this clonotype. This chain uses TRBV20-1 with TRBJ1-5, with unresolved D. V was shortened by 5 bases and J by 3 bases, with 11 bases between the two germline ends. The CDR3 contains 13 residues. CDR1 DFQATT and CDR2 SNEGSKA come from the germline V gene (reference sequence). The CDR3 DNA reads TGCAGTGCTGGTGAGGGCGTCAATCAGCCCCAGCATTTT. Protein: CSAGEGVNQPQHF.

This clonotype was counted at least ten times. This chain joins TRBV7-2 and TRBJ2-2; D remains unclear. The V end lost 3 bases, the J end lost 5 bases, and 7 bases lay between the germline ends. CDR3 size: 13 residues. Germline lookup yields CDR1 SGHTA and CDR2 FQGNSA. The CDR3 loop is CASSLARTGELFF. In DNA, the CDR3 is TGTGCCAGCAGCTTGGCGCGTACCGGGGAGCTGTTTTTT.

This clonotype was observed many times. The chain couples TRBV20-1 to TRBJ2-1, with D possibly being TRBD2 (6 bases). V shed 0 bases and J shed 4 bases, with 13 bases lying between them. The germline V gene has CDR1 DFQATT and CDR2 SNEGSKA (reference sequence). There are 15 residues in the CDR3. The CDR3 protein is CSARDLVAVYNEQFF. In nucleotides, the CDR3 is TGCAGTGCTAGAGATTTGGTAGCGGTTTACAATGAGCAGTTCTTC.

This clonotype has at least ten counts. V gene TRBV9 combines with J gene TRBJ2-5; D is uncertain. The CDR3 consists of 15 residues. Trimming took 4 bases from V and 5 from J, leaving 18 bases between them. Germline V gene data show CDR1 as SGDLS and CDR2 as YYNGEE. CDR3 sequence: CASSPTTSAAETQYF. Written as DNA, the CDR3 is TGTGCCAGCAGCCCGACCACTTCAGCCGCGGAGACCCAGTACTTC.

This clonotype was seen repeatedly, ten times or more. V gene TRBV6-5 combines with J gene TRBJ1-1; TRBD1 matches 8 bases. The V gene end was trimmed by 2 bases and the J gene end by 7 bases; junction bases not matched to a gene: 3. The CDR3 sequence is 13 residues long. CDR1 and CDR2 (germline): MNHEY, SVGAGI. The chain's CDR3 is CASSYHGQGEAFF. CDR3 DNA: TGTGCCAGCAGTTACCACGGACAGGGTGAAGCTTTCTTT.

This clonotype came up a few times. The chain uses TRBV15 and TRBJ2-1; TRBD2 agrees at 7 bases. After removal of 1 base from V and 7 bases from J, the junction contained 4 bases not matched to a gene. The CDR3 runs 14 residues. The germline gives CDR1 LNHNV, CDR2 YYDKDF (reference sequence). CDR3 sequence: CATSRVRESNEQFF. CDR3 DNA sequence: TGTGCCACCAGCAGAGTGCGGGAGAGTAATGAGCAGTTCTTC.

This clonotype has at least ten counts. The chain combines TRBV5-5 with TRBJ2-7; the match to TRBD1 covers 7 bases. The length of the CDR3 is 16 residues. Germline CDR1 and CDR2: SGHKS and YYEKEE (reference sequence). The V segment lost 4 bases and the J segment 2 bases; nucleotides outside the gene matches: 12. CDR3 sequence reads: CASSTGQVHSTYEQYV. The CDR3 nucleotides are TGTGCCAGCAGCACCGGACAGGTCCATTCAACCTACGAGCAGTACGTC.

This clonotype was seen ten or more times. This chain uses TRBV7-9 with TRBJ2-2; tentatively, D is TRBD2 (5 bases). V was clipped by 6 bases and J by 5 bases, with 10 bases between them. The CDR3 has 13 amino acids. From germline, CDR1 is SEHNR and CDR2 FQNEAQ (reference sequence). The CDR3 loop reads CASRSSGTGELFF. CDR3 sequence (DNA): TGTGCCAGCAGATCGAGCGGTACCGGGGAGCTGTTTTTT.

The V gene is TRBV7-8, the J gene TRBJ2-5; perhaps TRBD2 as D (5 bases). Trimming removed 1 base at V and 4 bases at J, with 13 bases between. Germline CDR1 reads SGHVS; CDR2 reads FQNEAQ. The CDR3 has 15 amino acids. The CDR3 spells CASSLGLRSTETQYF. Written as DNA, the CDR3 is TGTGCCAGCAGCTTAGGACTAAGGTCGACAGAGACCCAGTACTTC.

This clonotype was recorded many times. The rearrangement uses TRBV4-1 and TRBJ2-7; the match to TRBD2 covers 11 bases. The CDR3 spans 16 residues. CDR1 MGHRA and CDR2 YSYEKL come from the germline V gene. The junction had 10 bases not matched to a gene; V was cut back by 1 base and J by 8 bases. This CDR3 is CASSQASSGRYRQQYF. CDR3 DNA: TGCGCCAGCAGCCAAGCGTCTAGCGGGAGGTATCGTCAGCAGTACTTC.

This clonotype has ten or more counts. The J gene is TRBJ2-4, the V gene TRBV20-1; no reliable D call. The CDR3 is 11 amino acids. Trimming stripped 4 bases from V and 3 bases from J, with 4 bases between. In germline, CDR1 is DFQATT, CDR2 SNEGSKA (reference sequence). The CDR3 nucleotides are TGCAGTGCTAATAACAAAAACATTCAGTACTTC. It yields the protein CSANNKNIQYF.

This clonotype was counted at least ten times. The chain employs TRBV12-3 or TRBV12-4 and TRBJ2-1; D ambiguous. This CDR3 spans 13 amino acids. Deletions cut 3 bases from V and 4 bases from J, with 7 bases between. CDR3 sequence reads: CASSLMLYNEQFF. The CDR3 DNA sequence: TGTGCCAGCAGTTTGATGCTGTACAATGAGCAGTTCTTC.

This clonotype was seen ten or more times. This chain uses TRBV20-1 with TRBJ2-7; no clear D gene. The germline V gene encodes CDR1 DFQATT and CDR2 SNEGSKA (reference sequence). The CDR3 is made up of 11 amino acids. V was pared by 6 bases and J by 3 bases, with 9 bases between. CDR3 region: CSALELYEQYF. As DNA, the CDR3 is TGCAGTGCCTTGGAACTCTACGAGCAGTACTTC.

This clonotype came up many times. This chain uses TRBV5-1 with TRBJ2-4; 8 bases match TRBD2. The CDR3 totals 15 residues. Germline lookup yields CDR1 SGHRS and CDR2 YFSETQ. V dropped 2 bases and J dropped 5; count of bases not matched to a gene: 6. This chain's CDR3 is CASSFDGGAENIQYF. The CDR3 DNA is TGCGCCAGCAGCTTTGACGGGGGGGCCGAAAACATTCAGTACTTC.

This clonotype was detected many times. The chain uses TRBV5-1 and TRBJ2-3; 9 bases match TRBD2. Germline CDR1 reads SGHRS; CDR2 reads YFSETQ. The CDR3 sequence is 16 residues long. V lost 3 bases and J lost 1; bases outside the gene matches: 6. For the CDR3, the DNA is TGCGCCAGCAGCTCCGGGGGACTAGCAGGCACAGATACGCAGTATTTT. It codes for CASSSGGLAGTDTQYF. Using reference TRBV5-1 and TRBJ2-3 for the parts outside the CDR3, the full variable domain is KAGVTQTPRYLIKTRGQQVTLSCSPISGHRSVSWYQQTPGQGLQFLFEYFSETQRNKGNFPGRFSGRQFSNSRSEMNVSTLELGDSALYLCASSSGGLAGTDTQYFGPGTRLTVL.

Ten or more counts support this clonotype. The chain combines TRBV12-3 or TRBV12-4 with TRBJ2-7; D is ambiguous. V was trimmed by 3 bases and J by 5 bases, leaving 20 bases between them. CDR3 size: 16 residues. This CDR3 is CASSFPARRQFHEQYF. The DNA of the CDR3 is TGTGCCAGCAGTTTTCCGGCCAGAAGGCAGTTCCACGAGCAGTACTTC.

This clonotype was recorded many times. The gene calls are TRBV15 and TRBJ1-4, with a tentative D call TRBD1 (5 bases). Trimming shortened V by 5 bases and J by 5 bases, and 12 bases separated the two germline ends. Germline-derived CDR1 and CDR2 are LNHNV and YYDKDF (reference sequence). CDR3 length: 14 amino acids. The CDR3 DNA is TGTGCCACCAGCGGCGGGGGTGACAATGAAAAACTGTTTTTT. Translating gives CATSGGGDNEKLFF.

The sample holds many counts of this clonotype. The chain links TRBV14 to TRBJ2-1; D unresolved. This CDR3 is built from 13 residues. V lost 3 bases to trimming and J lost 6 bases, with 9 bases between them. In germline, CDR1 is SGHDN, CDR2 FVKESK. CDR3 nucleotide sequence: TGTGCCAGCAGCCAGCGGCCGGCCAATGAGCAGTTCTTC. This codes for CASSQRPANEQFF.